One TCR beta chain is described in this entry. These data originate in a study of shared T cell receptors in the human thymus. Germline CDR1 is SGHDN and CDR2 is FVKESK. Trimming left V 2 bases short and J 8 bases short, with 7 bases between. This CDR3 has 12 amino acids. Sequenced by immunoSEQ multiplex PCR; TCRdb stores in-frame clones only, minus some. The data contain about 710,000 clones, 87% of them singletons. The same data also contributed to another study, on human thymus T cells. That paper states: The people who donated were healthy Finnish babies having corrective surgery for congenital heart defects.

The sequence derives from a boy under three years old with a congenital heart defect. V usage is TRBV14 and J usage is TRBJ2-1; no clear D. The sample consisted of thymocytes. Here the CDR3 reads CASSQSPDEQFF. The CDR3 DNA is TGTGCCAGCAGCCAATCCCCTGATGAGCAGTTCTTC.